Here is one TCR beta chain with its context. The CDR3 sequence is 15 residues long. Germline CDR1 reads SGHTS; CDR2 reads YDEGEE. V was shortened by 4 bases and J by 2 bases, with 13 bases between the two germline ends. Per the authors' pipeline: Quantification of nucleated cells was approximated via reference gene primer amplification. Clones were sequenced by immunoSEQ multiplex PCR, and TCRdb holds only the in-frame ones, with some missing. V and J calls and clone size are those listed in that table; D and trimming were worked out from the DNA. The sample contains about 160,000 clones, about 93% of which appear only once. These data belong to a study of blood T cell repertoires in COVID-19. Study summary: Italy, Spain and the United States were the sources of the convalescent and acute COVID-19 samples.

The sequence came from a woman aged 45-65 years with acute or convalescent COVID-19. The chain has TRBV5-8 and TRBJ1-5, with D tentatively TRBD1 (5 bases). Material: peripheral blood. DNA of the CDR3: TGTGCCAGCAGCGGGGGGATCCTCGGCAATCAGCCCCAGCATTTT. The encoded protein is CASSGGILGNQPQHF.